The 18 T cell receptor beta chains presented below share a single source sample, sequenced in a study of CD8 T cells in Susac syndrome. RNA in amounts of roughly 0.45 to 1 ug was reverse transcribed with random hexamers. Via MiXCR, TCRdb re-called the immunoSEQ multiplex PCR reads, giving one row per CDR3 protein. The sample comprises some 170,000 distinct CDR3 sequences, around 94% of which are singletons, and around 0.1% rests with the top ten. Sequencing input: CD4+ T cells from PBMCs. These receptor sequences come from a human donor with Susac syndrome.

The CDR3 loop reads CATSGYSGGLAKNIQYF. The CDR3 DNA reads as TGTGCCACCAGCGGGTATAGCGGGGGCCTAGCCAAAAACATTCAGTACTTC. This sequence joins TRBV15 and TRBJ2-4; 9 nucleotides agree with TRBD2. Germline V CDR1 and CDR2: LNHNV, YYDKDF (reference sequence). Losses at the gene ends were 5 bases for V and 0 bases for J; bases not matched to a gene: 8. The CDR3 is 17 amino acids.

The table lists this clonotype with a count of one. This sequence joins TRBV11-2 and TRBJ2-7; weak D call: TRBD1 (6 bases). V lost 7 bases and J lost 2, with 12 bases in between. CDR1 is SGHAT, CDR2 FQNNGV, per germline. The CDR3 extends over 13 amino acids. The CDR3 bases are TGTGCCAGCACCCTCGGACAGCCCTACGAGCAGTACTTC. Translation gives CASTLGQPYEQYF.

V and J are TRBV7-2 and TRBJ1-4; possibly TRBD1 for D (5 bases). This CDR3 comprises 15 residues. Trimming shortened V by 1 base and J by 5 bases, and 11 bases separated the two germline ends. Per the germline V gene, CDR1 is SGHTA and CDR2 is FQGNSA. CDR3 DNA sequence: TGTGCCAGCAGCTTAGTCTCCGGGGGAAATGAAAAACTGTTTTTT. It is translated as CASSLVSGGNEKLFF.

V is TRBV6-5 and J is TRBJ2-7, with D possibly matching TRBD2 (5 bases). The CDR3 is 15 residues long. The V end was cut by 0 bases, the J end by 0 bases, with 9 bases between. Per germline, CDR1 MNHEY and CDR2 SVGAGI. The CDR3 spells CASSYSSGISYEQYF. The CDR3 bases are TGTGCCAGCAGTTACTCGAGCGGCATCTCCTACGAGCAGTACTTC.

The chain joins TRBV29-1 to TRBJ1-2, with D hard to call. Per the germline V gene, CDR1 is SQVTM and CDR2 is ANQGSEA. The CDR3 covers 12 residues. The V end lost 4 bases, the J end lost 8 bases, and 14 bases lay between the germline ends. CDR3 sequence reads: CSVGSGSSGYTF. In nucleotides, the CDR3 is TGCAGCGTTGGTTCGGGGAGTTCAGGCTACACCTTC.

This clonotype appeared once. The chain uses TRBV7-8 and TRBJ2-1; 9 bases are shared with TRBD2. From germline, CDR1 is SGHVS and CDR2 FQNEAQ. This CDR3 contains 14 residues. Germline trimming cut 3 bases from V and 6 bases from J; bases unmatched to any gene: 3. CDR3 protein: CASSFGGGANEQFF. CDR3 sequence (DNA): TGTGCCAGCAGCTTCGGCGGGGGGGCCAATGAGCAGTTCTTC.

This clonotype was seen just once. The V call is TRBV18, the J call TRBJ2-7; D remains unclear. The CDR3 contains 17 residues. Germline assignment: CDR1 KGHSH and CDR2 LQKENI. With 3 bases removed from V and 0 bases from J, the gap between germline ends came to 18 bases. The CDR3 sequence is CASSPLPWSSSSYEQYF. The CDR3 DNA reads TGTGCCAGCTCACCTTTACCTTGGAGTTCGAGCTCCTACGAGCAGTACTTC.

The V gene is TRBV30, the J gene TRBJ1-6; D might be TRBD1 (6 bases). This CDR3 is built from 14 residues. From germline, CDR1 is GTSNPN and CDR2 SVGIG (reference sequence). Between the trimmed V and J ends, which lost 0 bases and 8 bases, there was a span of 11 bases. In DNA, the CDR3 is TGTGCCTGGAGTGTATCAGGGGATTATTCACCCCTCCACTTT. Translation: CAWSVSGDYSPLHF. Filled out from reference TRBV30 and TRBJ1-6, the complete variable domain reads SQTIHQWPATLVQPVGSPLSLECTVEGTSNPNLYWYRQAAGRGLQLLFYSVGIGQISSEVPQNLSASRPQDRQFILSSKKLLLSDSGFYLCAWSVSGDYSPLHFGNGTRLTVT.

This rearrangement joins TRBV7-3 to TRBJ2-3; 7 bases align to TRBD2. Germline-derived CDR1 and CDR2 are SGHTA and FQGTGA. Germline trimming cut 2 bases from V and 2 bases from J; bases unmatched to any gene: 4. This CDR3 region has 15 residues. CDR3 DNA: TGTGCCAGCAGCTTAGGCGGGGGTTACACAGATACGCAGTATTTT. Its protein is CASSLGGGYTDTQYF.

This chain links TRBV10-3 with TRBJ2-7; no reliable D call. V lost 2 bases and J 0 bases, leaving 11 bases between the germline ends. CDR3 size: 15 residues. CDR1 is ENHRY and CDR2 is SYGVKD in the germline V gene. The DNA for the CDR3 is TGTGCCATCAGTGAGACAGCGATAACCTCCTACGAGCAGTACTTC. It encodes CAISETAITSYEQYF.

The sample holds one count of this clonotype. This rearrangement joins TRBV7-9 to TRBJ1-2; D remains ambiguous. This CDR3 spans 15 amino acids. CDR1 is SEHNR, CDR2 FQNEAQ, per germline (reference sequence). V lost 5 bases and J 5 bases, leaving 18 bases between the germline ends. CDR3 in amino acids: CASSPNRQAIYGYTF. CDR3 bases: TGTGCCAGCAGCCCAAATCGGCAGGCCATTTATGGCTACACCTTC.

CDR3 region: CAWSFLREKLFF. Written as DNA, the CDR3 is TGTGCCTGGAGTTTCCTGAGGGAAAAACTGTTTTTT. This chain uses TRBV30 with TRBJ1-4; D gene unclear. The CDR3 consists of 12 residues. Germline V gives CDR1 GTSNPN, CDR2 SVGIG (reference sequence). Deletions cut 2 bases from V and 8 bases from J, with 9 bases between.

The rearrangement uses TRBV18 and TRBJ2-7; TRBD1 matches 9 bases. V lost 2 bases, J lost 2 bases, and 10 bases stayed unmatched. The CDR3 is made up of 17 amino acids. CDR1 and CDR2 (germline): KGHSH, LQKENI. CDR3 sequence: CASSPRTGAGFAYEQYF. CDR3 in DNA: TGTGCCAGCTCACCAAGGACAGGGGCAGGATTTGCCTACGAGCAGTACTTC.

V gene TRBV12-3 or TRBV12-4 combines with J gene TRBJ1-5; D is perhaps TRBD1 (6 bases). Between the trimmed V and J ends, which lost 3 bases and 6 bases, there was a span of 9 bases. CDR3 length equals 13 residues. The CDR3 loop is CASSFSGVQPQHF. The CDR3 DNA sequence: TGTGCCAGCAGTTTTTCAGGGGTTCAGCCCCAGCATTTT.

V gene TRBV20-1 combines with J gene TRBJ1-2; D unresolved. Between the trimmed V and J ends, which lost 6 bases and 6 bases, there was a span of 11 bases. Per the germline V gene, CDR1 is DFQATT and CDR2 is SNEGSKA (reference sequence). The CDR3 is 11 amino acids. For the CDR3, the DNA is TGCAGTGCCGACCCCTTCAATGGCTACACCTTC. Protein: CSADPFNGYTF.

CDR3 sequence: CASSRLLGLQGATGELFF. In DNA, the CDR3 is TGTGCCAGCAGCCGCCTTCTCGGGTTGCAGGGAGCCACCGGGGAGCTGTTTTTT. The chain links TRBV7-3 to TRBJ2-2, with D tentatively TRBD1 or TRBD2 (5 bases each). Per the germline V gene, CDR1 is SGHTA and CDR2 is FQGTGA. The V gene lost 5 bases and the J gene lost 4 bases, with 23 bases spanning the gap. The CDR3 consists of 18 residues.

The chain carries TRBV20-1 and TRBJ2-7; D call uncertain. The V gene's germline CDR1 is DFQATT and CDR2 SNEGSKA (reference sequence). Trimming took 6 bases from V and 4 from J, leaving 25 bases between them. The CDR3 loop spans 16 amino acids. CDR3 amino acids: CSAAGRSPRPRYEQYF. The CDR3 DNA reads TGCAGTGCGGCAGGACGGTCTCCCCGTCCTAGGTACGAGCAGTACTTC.

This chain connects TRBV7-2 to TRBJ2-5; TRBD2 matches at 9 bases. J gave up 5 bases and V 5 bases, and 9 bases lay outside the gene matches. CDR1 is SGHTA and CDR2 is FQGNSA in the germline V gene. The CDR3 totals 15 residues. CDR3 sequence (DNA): TGTGCCAGCAGCGAACGGGCTAGCGGGACGGAGACCCAGTACTTC. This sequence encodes CASSERASGTETQYF.